Each of the 3 T cell receptor beta chains below was sequenced from the same sample in a study of T cell responses to AZD1222 COVID-19 vaccine. Assay used: immunoSEQ multiplex PCR; TCRdb lists only in-frame clones, some missing. The table includes more than 150,000 clones, 85% to 95% detected once. Sequences were derived from peripheral blood, sampled 28 days after the second AZD1222 dose. These receptors were obtained from an adult who received the AZD1222 COVID-19 vaccine.

The chain has TRBV19 and TRBJ1-1; the D is unclear. V lost 7 bases, J lost 1 base, and 13 bases lay in between. CDR3 length: 14 amino acids. Germline V gene lookup returns CDR1 LNHDA and CDR2 SQIVND (reference sequence). CDR3 in amino acids: CASNIPWQNTEAFF. The DNA of the CDR3 is TGTGCCAGTAACATTCCATGGCAGAACACTGAAGCTTTCTTT.

The chain recombines TRBV7-3 with TRBJ2-1; 9 positions agree with TRBD1. The germline CDR1 and CDR2 sequences are SGHTA and FQGTGA. The CDR3 covers 15 residues. J was trimmed by 7 bases and V by 7 bases; bases with no gene match: 11. As DNA, the CDR3 is TGTGCCAGCAACCAATCCCGGGACAGGGATAATGAGCAGTTCTTC. It encodes CASNQSRDRDNEQFF.

The chain links TRBV27 to TRBJ2-1; D possibly matches TRBD1 or TRBD2 (5 bases each). This CDR3 has 17 amino acids. Trimming shortened V by 5 bases and J by 1 base, and 18 bases separated the two germline ends. Germline V gene sequence: CDR1 MNHEY, CDR2 SMNVEV (reference sequence). CDR3 in DNA: TGTGCCAGCAGTCCGACCGGAGGACACCCATCCTACAATGAGCAGTTCTTC. As protein: CASSPTGGHPSYNEQFF.